Sequencing of this TCR beta chain was carried out in a study of T cell responses to AZD1222 COVID-19 vaccine. Measured with immunoSEQ multiplex PCR; TCRdb has only the in-frame clones, and not every one. The table lists under 80,000 clones, under 90% of them singletons. CDR1 SGHVS and CDR2 FNYEAQ come from the germline V gene. The CDR3 has 15 amino acids. J gave up 4 bases and V 2 bases, and 5 bases lay outside the gene matches. With respect to this clone: The antigen remains unidentified.

Broader study findings: Spike-specific TCR depth and breadth grew after two AZD1222 doses. There were mostly white British donors and more females than males, and clonal diversity was possibly underestimated.

The receptor was derived from an adult in good health. The chain recombines TRBV7-6 with TRBJ2-5; 9 bases are shared with TRBD1. The material was peripheral blood, obtained on day 0 of AZD1222 vaccination. The CDR3 sequence is CASSLRQGGLETQYF. CDR3 in DNA: TGTGCCAGCAGCTTAAGACAGGGGGGGTTAGAGACCCAGTACTTC.